This T cell receptor beta chain was sequenced for a study of shared clonotypes between healthy human individuals (dated by TCRdb to 2020 to 2022). Notes on the research overall: The cohort comprised two women and a few men aged 18 to 49 years. To increase sequencing depth and limit assay-specific biases, different laboratories used diverse techniques to prepare libraries and sequence TCR repertoires. Leukapheresis yielded between about 0.9 and 9 billion PBMCs per donor. To estimate repertoire size and how much clonotype sharing occurs between individuals, the study deeply sequenced the blood TCR repertoires of five healthy adults. Per donor, three plates each were used for CD4 naive and CD4 memory, two for CD8 naive, and one for CD8 memory. Paper-wide results and their limitations: The genetic and exposure-history diversity represented was limited by the small number of donors. Based on pairwise subsampling, the degree of clonotype sharing among donors was expected to be affected by sequencing depth. Sampling was limited to blood, and TCR repertoires in tissue likely differ from TCR repertoires in blood. When four donors were compared, the shared fraction of clonotypes was around 5.1% for naive CD4, over 3% for naive CD8, about 2.4% for memory CD4, and roughly 0.4% for memory CD8. Higher generation probabilities were observed for clonotypes shared by all four sorted-subset donors than for non-shared clonotypes. Rarefaction of sorted-subset datasets indicated incomplete sequencing despite the large sequencing depth. Naive subsets generally had larger estimated clonotype richness than memory subsets.

Using the deep immunoSEQ assay, TCR CDR3 regions were amplified from genomic DNA by multiplex PCR. Extracted genomic DNA from each cell subset was distributed evenly across all wells of several immunoSEQ 96-well plates, and each plate was treated as a replicate. For sorted subsets, 150 to 250 ng genomic DNA, equal to about 30,000 T cell genomes, was loaded into each replicate PCR. Purified libraries were quantified with a Qubit 3.0 fluorometer, sized on a Bioanalyzer 2100, and re-quantified with the KAPA Library Quantification kit. Every immunoSEQ 96-well plate was sequenced on a separate single-read 150-cycle Illumina NextSeq 550 flow cell. In the source study's methods: Because only junctional sequences without quality scores were contained in the immunoSEQ output, filtering matching that applied to full-length reads could not be performed. Sequences were annotated with PyIR, a Python wrapper for IgBLAST v1.9, using IMGT germline references to assign V/J genes and CDR3. Reads were filtered out if the reads had weak V/J assignments (E-value above 1e-6), no CDR3, stop codons, out-of-frame junctions, or ambiguous translated residues. V3J clonotypes were defined as sequences sharing the same inferred V gene, J gene, and CDR3 amino acid sequence. The percentage overlap between two repertoires was calculated by dividing the number of shared unique clonotypes by the size of the smaller repertoire. Richness of each repertoire was evaluated using RTK rarefaction, the Chao1 estimator, and Recon v2.1 estimates of unobserved clonotypes. Generation probabilities were computed with OLGA for all TCRbeta clonotypes obtained by the gDNA method from a few donors. TCRdb provides this immuneACCESS table in a form limited to in-frame rearrangements. Some clones are lacking; in checked studies, under half of them reflect an unresolved V gene, and why the rest are absent is not known. V and J calls and clone size follow that table, whereas D and trimming were derived from the DNA. The sample yields under 2.5 million clones; around 93% were counted once. The biggest ten clones account for around 0.35% of the sample.

The donors were healthy, HIV-negative adults who had no recently reported acute infections or vaccinations. Every donor was a Caucasian adult residing in Nashville, Tennessee, USA. CD4+ T cells were enriched through magnetic negative selection, after which naive cells were positively selected on CD45RA and the remaining negative fraction served as the memory subset. Blood was obtained by leukapheresis, after which PBMCs were separated by Ficoll-Histopaque density gradient centrifugation and cryopreserved in liquid nitrogen vapor phase. Purity and quantity of every magnetically sorted T cell population were checked by analytical flow cytometry. Each sorted fraction had its genomic DNA isolated and then quantified by UV absorbance on a Nanodrop 2000c. Taken from cysteine to phenylalanine, the CDR3 has 17 residues. The read is trimmed to its CDR3 DNA, 51 bases read in frame from base 1. Trimming costs V 1 base and J 0 bases, and their ends lie 13 bases apart. CDR1 and CDR2, per the germline V gene, are MDHEN and SYDVKM.

A note on this clone: Its binding antigen is unknown. Base-call qualities are not available, and no considerably larger clone is one nucleotide away.

The chain is assembled from TRBV28 and TRBJ1-5; the D gene is unclear. The TCR sequence derives from a man aged 18-30 years in good health. Some clones in this sample may be carry-over from other donors' samples. Specimen: naive CD4+ T cells from PBMCs. What the cell subset or site label conveys for this sample: CD45RA+ positively selected. The CDR3 corresponds to CASSLLKGSNSNQPQHF. The DNA sequence is given as TGTGCCAGCAGTTTATTGAAAGGTAGTAATAGCAATCAGCCCCAGCATTTT. Reference TRBV28 and TRBJ1-5 genes cover what lies past the CDR3, so the full variable domain is DVKVTQSSRYLVKRTGEKVFLECVQDMDHENMFWYRQDPGLGLRLIYFSYDVKMKEKGDIPEGYSVSREKKERFSLILESASTNQTSMYLCASSLLKGSNSNQPQHFGDGTRLSIL.